A single sample gave rise to the 7 T cell receptor beta chains below, sequenced in a study of CD8 T cells in Susac syndrome. Random hexamers were used to reverse transcribe an amount of 0.5 to 1 ug RNA. One entry per CDR3 protein results from TCRdb running MiXCR on the immunoSEQ multiplex PCR reads. The sample consists of about 250,000 distinct CDR3 sequences, over 85% of them appearing once. The sample taken for sequencing was CD4+ T cells from PBMCs. The receptors were gathered from a human donor with multiple sclerosis.

This rearrangement joins TRBV6-1 to TRBJ1-1; the D is unclear. Per the germline V gene, CDR1 is MNHNS and CDR2 is SASEGT. This CDR3 has 13 residues. V was pared by 2 bases and J by 2 bases, with 6 bases between. CDR3: CASSEWANTEAFF. Written as DNA, the CDR3 is TGTGCCAGCAGTGAATGGGCAAACACTGAAGCTTTCTTT.

V is TRBV5-6 and J is TRBJ1-2; possible D gene TRBD1, 5 bases. The CDR3 extends over 14 amino acids. V lost 4 bases and J lost 7, with 17 bases in between. Germline loops: CDR1 SGHDT, CDR2 YYEEEE. The chain's CDR3 is CASSAPRVAGGYTF. CDR3 sequence (DNA): TGTGCCAGCAGCGCACCCAGGGTTGCGGGTGGCTACACCTTC.

The chain joins TRBV27 to TRBJ2-7, with TRBD1 identical over 9 bases. The CDR3 spans 14 residues. Trimming at V came to 6 bases and at J to 3 bases, leaving 6 bases not matched to a gene. The germline V gene has CDR1 MNHEY and CDR2 SMNVEV (reference sequence). The CDR3 DNA sequence: TGTGCCAGCAGCTCCGGGACAGGGCGCTACGAGCAGTACGTC. This gives the protein CASSSGTGRYEQYV.

As DNA, the CDR3 is TGTGCCAGCAGCCAACCGGGACCCCTTGGAGAGCAGTACTTC. This codes for CASSQPGPLGEQYF. The genes are TRBV5-6 and TRBJ2-7, with D perhaps being TRBD1 or TRBD2 (5 bases each). Germline V CDR1 and CDR2: SGHDT, YYEEEE. V was pared by 4 bases and J by 7 bases, with 18 bases between. This CDR3 is 14 amino acids long.

The rearrangement joins TRBV20-1 to TRBJ2-7; D not certain. This CDR3 is 12 amino acids long. Per the germline V gene, CDR1 is DFQATT and CDR2 is SNEGSKA (reference sequence). The V gene lost 3 bases and the J gene lost 5 bases, with 11 bases spanning the gap. The CDR3 sequence: CSASTEVHEQYF. In DNA form, the CDR3 reads TGCAGTGCTAGCACCGAGGTCCACGAGCAGTACTTC.

Comment on this clonotype: This likely comes from a read error, as the CDR3 has no conserved phenylalanine or tryptophan at its end. The chain couples TRBV19 to TRBJ2-1; 7 bases align to TRBD1. Germline V lookup: CDR1 LNHDA, CDR2 SQIVND (reference sequence). The V segment lost 5 bases and the J segment 6 bases; nucleotides outside the gene matches: 10. There are 15 residues in the CDR3. CDR3 protein: CASSVETGLFNEQFL. The CDR3 region has the DNA TGTGCCAGTAGTGTCGAGACAGGGTTGTTCAATGAGCAGTTCCTC.

The chain carries TRBV2 and TRBJ1-4, with D perhaps matching TRBD1 (5 bases). The germline gives CDR1 SNHLY, CDR2 FYNNEI. The V gene lost 2 bases and the J gene lost 0 bases, with 7 bases spanning the gap. This CDR3 spans 15 amino acids. CDR3 bases: TGTGCCAGCAGTGAACAGACAGCAACTAATGAAAAACTGTTTTTT. Its protein product is CASSEQTATNEKLFF.